This T cell receptor (beta chain) was found in a study of T cell responses to AZD1222 COVID-19 vaccine. Study-level findings and limits: Researchers took repertoire samples only after the peak T cell response had come. Donors were largely white British and mainly female; clonal diversity was possibly underestimated. Close to half of all spike-specific TCRs reportedly target regions of the variants that are unmutated.

Data came from immunoSEQ multiplex PCR; TCRdb stores just in-frame clones and leaves some out. The sample holds more than 80,000 clones, nearly 90% seen once. There are a few counts of this clone. Its matching antigen is unknown. The sample consisted of peripheral blood, taken on day 0 of AZD1222 vaccination. This TCR was sampled from an adult in good health.

CDR3 sequence reads: CASSQSGSDEQYF. Here the CDR3 DNA reads TGTGCCAGCAGCCAGAGCGGGAGCGACGAGCAGTACTTC. The chain employs TRBV3-1 (or the pseudogene TRBV3-2) and TRBJ2-7; 8 bases map to TRBD2. The germline V gene has CDR1 LGHDT and CDR2 YNNKEL (reference sequence). The V gene end was trimmed by 3 bases and the J gene end by 5 bases; junction bases not matched to a gene: 3. The CDR3 runs 13 residues.